A selection of T cell receptor beta chains follows, all from one sample in a study of T cell repertoires in cytomegalovirus infection. TCRdb reprocessed the reads via MiXCR and lists one record per CDR3 protein. This table has 110,000 or so distinct CDR3 sequences, 30% appearing once. These receptors have no identified antigens. This specimen was CD8+ T cells from cultured PBMCs, taken from culture after CMV antigen stimulation. The receptor source for this set is a human donor in good health (CMV status not recorded). Some clones in this sample may be carry-over from other donors' samples. Each CDR3 is given with its conserved first and last residue. Each record gives: J gene, V gene, CDR3 protein.

TRBJ2-1 | TRBV11-2 | CASSLDSSGGAHNEQFF
TRBJ1-1 | TRBV4-1 | CASSQDPGPRNTEAFF
TRBJ1-1 | TRBV4-1 | CASSQDSRAGTEAFF
TRBJ2-1 | TRBV7-2 | CASSFGFGLADNEQFF
TRBJ1-4 | TRBV6-6 | CASTWDFNEKLFF
TRBJ2-3 | TRBV7-6 | CASSLAYAKVEGADTQYF
TRBJ1-2 | TRBV7-9 | CASSLRWRTSYGYTF
TRBJ2-6 | TRBV19 | CASSIDLGQGAFGANVLTF
TRBJ2-3 | TRBV15 | CATSSATGLLSTDTQYF
TRBJ1-1 | TRBV6-2/TRBV6-3 | CASSYSPGYTEAFF
TRBJ1-1 | TRBV27 | CASSLSFGGGTEAFF
TRBJ2-7 | TRBV27 | CASSLAGWSYEQYF
TRBJ2-1 | TRBV5-4 | CASSFRGVNEQFF
TRBJ2-3 | TRBV15 | CATSRPPRTDTQYF
TRBJ1-4 | TRBV25-1 | CASSEYLGGNEKLFF
TRBJ2-7 | TRBV9 | CASSVVPGSYEQYF
TRBJ2-1 | TRBV4-1 | CASSQDPTSGGYNEQFF
TRBJ2-7 | TRBV7-2 | CASSFAGKIQYF
TRBJ2-7 | TRBV28 | CASSGSRDRGDEQYF
TRBJ2-7 | TRBV27 | CASSFSGDEQYF
TRBJ2-5 | TRBV6-6 | CASTGTSLVQETQYF
TRBJ1-2 | TRBV6-2/TRBV6-3 | CASTPDGMFYGYTF
TRBJ1-2 | TRBV19 | CASSGNQGIRYNYGYTF
TRBJ2-7 | TRBV28 | CASSLMIRQGRNEQYF
TRBJ2-1 | TRBV15 | CATSNLPQGLNEQFF
TRBJ2-7 | TRBV4-1 | CASSQGTGRRRGEQYF
TRBJ2-5 | TRBV7-6 | CASSLVPRTRAQKETQYF
TRBJ1-5 | TRBV19 | CASSIWENRVDQPQHF
TRBJ1-2 | TRBV7-2 | CASSLGRYNGYTF
TRBJ1-2 | TRBV27 | CASSYGTPNYGYTF
TRBJ2-7 | TRBV6-1 | CASGVRSSYEQYF
TRBJ2-6 | TRBV7-4 | CASSLGGRSSGANVLTF
TRBJ1-2 | TRBV14 | CASRPSGGAYGYTF
TRBJ2-5 | TRBV19 | CASSIVGGETQYF
TRBJ2-1 | TRBV24-1 | CATSDWAGPSSYNEQFF
TRBJ1-4 | TRBV29-1 | CSVETGALGYNEKLFF
TRBJ2-1 | TRBV19 | CASSITALNEQFF
TRBJ2-3 | TRBV28 | CASSLLGGGGTDTQYF
TRBJ2-2 | TRBV6-5 | CASTERDTQGYTGELFF
TRBJ2-2 | TRBV10-3 | CAIGDRQGNTGELFF
TRBJ2-1 | TRBV7-9 | CASSNFQQGLYEQFF
TRBJ2-5 | TRBV28 | CASSFIGREEETQYF
TRBJ1-1 | TRBV7-6 | CASSLEESNTEAFF
TRBJ1-2 | TRBV4-3 | CASSQELEPPGNGYTF
TRBJ2-7 | TRBV10-3 | CAIRRDSGTVYEQYF
TRBJ2-3 | TRBV7-9 | CASSLQWTRTDTQYF
TRBJ2-7 | TRBV5-6 | CASSGVASYEQYF
TRBJ2-5 | TRBV5-1 | CASRTSGGAGETQYF
TRBJ1-2 | TRBV27 | CASSSSGYSYGYTF
TRBJ2-7 | TRBV7-2 | CASSLAGGGYEQYF